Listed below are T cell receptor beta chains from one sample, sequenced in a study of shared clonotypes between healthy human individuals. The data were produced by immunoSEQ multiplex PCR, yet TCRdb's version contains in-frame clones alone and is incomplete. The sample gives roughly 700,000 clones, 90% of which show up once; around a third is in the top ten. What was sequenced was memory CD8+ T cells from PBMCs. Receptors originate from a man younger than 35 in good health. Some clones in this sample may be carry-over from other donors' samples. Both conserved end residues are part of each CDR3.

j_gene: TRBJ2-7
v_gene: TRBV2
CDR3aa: CAFLAGGPSGYEQYF

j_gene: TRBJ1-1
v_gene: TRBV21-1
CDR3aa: CARKRAPNTEAFF

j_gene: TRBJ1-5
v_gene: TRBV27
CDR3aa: CASKAGGNQPQHF

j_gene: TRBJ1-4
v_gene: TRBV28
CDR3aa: CASSLAPNEKLFF

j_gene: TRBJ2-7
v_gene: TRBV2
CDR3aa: CASSEGFGYEQYF

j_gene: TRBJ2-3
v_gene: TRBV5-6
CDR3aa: CASSPMGVRTDTQYF

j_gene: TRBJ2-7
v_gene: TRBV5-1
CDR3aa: CASSLEQGFYEQYF

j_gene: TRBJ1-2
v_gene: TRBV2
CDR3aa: CASIIPDRTGYTF

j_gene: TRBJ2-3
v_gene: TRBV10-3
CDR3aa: CAHGEVLDTQYF

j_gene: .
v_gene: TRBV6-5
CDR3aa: CASSYYDSAGGYEQYF

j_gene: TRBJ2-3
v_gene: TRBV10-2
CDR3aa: CASRGQGASTDTQYF

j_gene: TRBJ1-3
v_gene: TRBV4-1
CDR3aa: CASSQTASGVSGNTIYF

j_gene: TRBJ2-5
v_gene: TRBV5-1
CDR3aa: CASSFVGLAGSETQYF

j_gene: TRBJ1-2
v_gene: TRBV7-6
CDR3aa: CASSFDNLYGYTF

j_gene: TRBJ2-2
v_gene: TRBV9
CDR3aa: CASSVPTGELFF